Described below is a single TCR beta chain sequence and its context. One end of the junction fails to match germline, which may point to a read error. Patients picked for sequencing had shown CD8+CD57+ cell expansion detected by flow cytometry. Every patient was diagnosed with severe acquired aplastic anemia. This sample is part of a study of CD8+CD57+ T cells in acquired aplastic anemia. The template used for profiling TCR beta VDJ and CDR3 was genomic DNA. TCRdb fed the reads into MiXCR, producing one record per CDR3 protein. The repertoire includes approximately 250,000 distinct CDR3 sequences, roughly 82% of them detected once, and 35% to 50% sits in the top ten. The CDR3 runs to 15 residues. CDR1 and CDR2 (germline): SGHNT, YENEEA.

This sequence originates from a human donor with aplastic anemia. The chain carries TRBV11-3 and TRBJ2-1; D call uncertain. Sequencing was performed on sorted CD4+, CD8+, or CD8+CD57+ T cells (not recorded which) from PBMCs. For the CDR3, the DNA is TGTGCCAGTAGCTTAGATATCGCAGCCTACAATGAGCAGTTCTTC. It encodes CASSLDIAAYNEQFF.